The 12 T cell receptor beta chains in this list originate from one sample, sequenced in a study of blood T cell repertoires in COVID-19. Generated by immunoSEQ multiplex PCR, the TCRdb table keeps only in-frame clones and is missing some. The sample includes some 210,000 clones, 80% to 85% of them seen just once. The source material was peripheral blood. The origin of the receptors is a human donor in a cohort sampled during active COVID-19.

The chain is built from TRBV29-1 and TRBJ2-7; D is possibly TRBD2 (5 bases). CDR1 is SQVTM, CDR2 ANQGSEA, per germline. CDR3 length: 12 amino acids. Trimming cost V 3 bases and J 3 bases, with 9 bases left between them. This CDR3 reads CSVERAFYEQYF. CDR3 bases: TGCAGCGTTGAGAGGGCGTTCTACGAGCAGTACTTC.

The chain uses TRBV6-5 and TRBJ1-5, with D maybe TRBD1 (6 bases). The germline V gene encodes CDR1 MNHEY and CDR2 SVGAGI. This CDR3 region has 13 residues. The V and J ends lost 5 bases and 4 bases respectively, with 9 bases between them. For the CDR3, the DNA is TGTGCCAGCAGTCGGACAGCTAATCAGCCCCAGCATTTT. Translating it yields CASSRTANQPQHF.

This clone was recorded only once. This sequence joins TRBV3-1 (or the pseudogene TRBV3-2) and TRBJ2-7; 7 nucleotides match TRBD2. This CDR3 region has 15 residues. V lost 4 bases to trimming and J lost 5 bases; unmatched junction nucleotides: 11. Germline V gene lookup returns CDR1 LGHDT and CDR2 YNNKEL (reference sequence). The DNA of the CDR3 is TGTGCCAGCAGCCGGTGGGAGGGGACGAGGGACGAGCAGTACTTC. Translated, it gives CASSRWEGTRDEQYF.

The rearrangement joins TRBV3-1 (or the pseudogene TRBV3-2) to TRBJ2-1; 8 positions match TRBD2. This CDR3 is built from 14 residues. Germline CDR1 LGHDT, CDR2 YNNKEL (reference sequence). J lost 6 bases, V lost 1 base, and 2 bases had no gene match. CDR3 in amino acids: CASSQAGGPNEQFF. The CDR3 nucleotides read TGTGCCAGCAGCCAAGCGGGAGGGCCCAATGAGCAGTTCTTC.

The chain has TRBV2 and TRBJ2-3; TRBD1 aligns across 8 bases. The CDR3 extends over 14 amino acids. V trimming: 6 bases; J trimming: 1 base; junction bases outside the gene matches: 3. Germline assignment: CDR1 SNHLY and CDR2 FYNNEI. For the CDR3, the DNA is TGTGCCAGCAGGGAACAGGGGGGCACAGATACGCAGTATTTT. It is translated as CASREQGGTDTQYF.

This chain links TRBV7-2 with TRBJ2-3; TRBD2 might be the D (5 bases). The CDR3 length is 15 residues. In germline, CDR1 is SGHTA, CDR2 FQGNSA. The ends were cut back, 1 base at V and 4 bases at J, with 12 bases in the middle. CDR3 DNA sequence: TGTGCCAGCAGCTTAGTTAGCGCCGGGCCAGATACGCAGTATTTT. This codes for CASSLVSAGPDTQYF.

The chain uses TRBV4-1 and TRBJ1-3, with TRBD1 matching 8 bases. Germline-derived CDR1 and CDR2 are MGHRA and YSYEKL. Unmatched junction bases numbered 0, after V lost 1 base and J lost 4 bases. This CDR3 comprises 14 residues. The CDR3 loop reads CASSQGTGGNTIYF. The CDR3 bases are TGCGCCAGCAGCCAAGGGACAGGGGGAAACACCATATATTTT.

This clone was counted a single time. The rearrangement joins TRBV7-2 to TRBJ2-4; a possible D gene is TRBD1 (5 bases). The CDR3 runs to 12 residues. Trimming removed 3 bases from V and 9 bases from J, with 9 bases in between. The germline V gene has CDR1 SGHTA and CDR2 FQGNSA. The CDR3 sequence is CASSFWGAIQYF. DNA of the CDR3: TGTGCCAGCAGCTTTTGGGGCGCCATTCAGTACTTC. Drawing the rest from reference TRBV7-2 and TRBJ2-4, the complete variable domain is GAGVSQSPSNKVTEKGKDVELRCDPISGHTALYWYRQSLGQGLEFLIYFQGNSAPDKSGLPSDRFSAERTGGSVSTLTIQRTQQEDSAVYLCASSFWGAIQYFGAGTRLSVL.

This clone was recorded a few times. The chain is built from TRBV7-9 and TRBJ1-4; D possibly corresponds to TRBD1 (5 bases). Germline V CDR1 and CDR2: SEHNR, FQNEAQ (reference sequence). The V end was cut by 0 bases, the J end by 8 bases, with 10 bases between. The CDR3 totals 14 residues. The CDR3 sequence: CASSLATVREKLFF. CDR3 sequence (DNA): TGTGCCAGCAGCTTAGCGACAGTAAGAGAAAAACTGTTTTTT. Variable domain in full (rest from reference TRBV7-9 and TRBJ1-4): DTGVSQNPRHKITKRGQNVTFRCDPISEHNRLYWYRQTLGQGPEFLTYFQNEAQLEKSRLLSDRFSAERPKGSFSTLEIQRTEQGDSAMYLCASSLATVREKLFFGSGTQLSVL.

This chain connects TRBV5-8 to TRBJ1-3, with no clear D. The ends were cut back, 0 bases at V and 2 bases at J, with 6 bases in the middle. Germline V lookup: CDR1 SGHTS, CDR2 YDEGEE. The CDR3 is 14 residues long. CDR3 DNA: TGTGCCAGCAGCTTGGCTACTACTGGAAACACCATATATTTT. This gives the protein CASSLATTGNTIYF.

The chain carries TRBV6-5 and TRBJ2-7; no firm D call. Germline lookup yields CDR1 MNHEY and CDR2 SVGAGI. V was trimmed by 6 bases and J by 2 bases, leaving 14 bases between them. The CDR3 has 14 amino acids. In nucleotides, the CDR3 is TGTGCCAGCAGGGGCCCACCGCCCACCTACGAGCAGTACTTC. This codes for CASRGPPPTYEQYF.

The rearrangement joins TRBV6-5 to TRBJ2-5, with 8 bases matching TRBD1. The J segment lost 0 bases and the V segment lost 7 bases, leaving 4 bases of the junction unmatched. CDR1 and CDR2 (germline): MNHEY, SVGAGI. The length of the CDR3 is 14 residues. The chain's CDR3 is CASTGQGNQETQYF. The CDR3 DNA reads TGTGCCAGCACAGGACAGGGCAACCAAGAGACCCAGTACTTC.